This T cell receptor (beta chain) emerged from a study of T-cell memory formation after mild COVID-19. For the study at large: Each donor largely had its own TCR clusters.

Germline V CDR1 and CDR2: SGHRS, YFSETQ. The CDR3 has 16 residues. Trimming took off 4 bases at V and 7 bases at J, with 21 bases between the two ends. Notes on the study in general: Contracting CD8+ clones were enriched in EMRA, CD4+ mainly in CM and EM. Contracting clones from day 15 to 85 showed balanced CD4/CD8; later expanders favored CD4+.

In its sample, this clonotype was seen many times. Its antigen remains unknown. From 5'RACE with constant-segment primers came TCR alpha and TCR beta cDNA libraries that carried sample barcodes and UMIs. MiXCR, applied by TCRdb to the 5' RACE reads, yields one record per CDR3 protein. The data contain approximately 13,000 distinct CDR3 sequences, roughly 15% of them singletons. Sequencing was done on a sample of PBMCs or a T cell subset sorted from them (not recorded which). This TCR derives from a man younger than 30 who had mild COVID-19 (a few samples of this study predate the infection). Cell type and time point are not known. The V call is TRBV5-1, the J call TRBJ2-1; the D gene could be TRBD1 or TRBD2 (5 bases each). The chain's CDR3 is CASSPPRGVGPNEQFF. In DNA form, the CDR3 reads TGCGCCAGCAGCCCCCCCCGGGGCGTCGGTCCGAATGAGCAGTTCTTC.